The 16 T cell receptor beta chains below were found in one sample sequenced in a study of identical twins. MiXCR was run by TCRdb on the 5' RACE reads, yielding one entry per CDR3 protein. The table has about 530,000 distinct CDR3 sequences, about 22% seen once. The sample was also linked to a second study, of yellow fever vaccine responses in identical twins.

The sequenced material came from CD4+ T cells sorted from blood. These receptors all come from a woman under 30 in good health.

This clonotype has only a few counts. The rearrangement uses TRBV12-3 or TRBV12-4 and TRBJ1-6, with a weak D call TRBD1 (5 bases). The CDR3 covers 14 residues. V was trimmed by 3 bases and J by 6 bases, leaving 9 bases between them. The CDR3 loop reads CASSLGPINSPLHF. For the CDR3, the DNA is TGTGCCAGCAGTTTGGGGCCGATTAATTCACCCCTCCACTTT.

This clonotype turned up a few times. V gene TRBV29-1 combines with J gene TRBJ2-1; D may correspond to TRBD1 or TRBD2 (5 bases each). Germline V gene data show CDR1 as SQVTM and CDR2 as ANQGSEA. V was pared by 7 bases and J by 7 bases, with 20 bases between. The CDR3 extends over 14 amino acids. The CDR3 sequence is CSGGSSTGQNEQFF. The CDR3 DNA reads as TGCAGCGGGGGGAGTTCTACGGGTCAGAATGAGCAGTTCTTC.

This clonotype showed up just once. CDR3 in amino acids: CASSLRPNRVSNQPQHF. In DNA form, the CDR3 reads TGTGCCAGCAGCTTACGCCCTAACAGGGTTAGCAATCAGCCCCAGCATTTT. The chain is built from TRBV7-8 and TRBJ1-5; the D gene is possibly TRBD1 (6 bases). This CDR3 comprises 17 residues. V was trimmed by 2 bases and J by 0 bases, leaving 14 bases between them. Per germline, CDR1 SGHVS and CDR2 FQNEAQ.

This clonotype occurred a few times. J is TRBJ2-7 and V is TRBV5-1; D unclear. The CDR3 loop spans 14 amino acids. Trimming left V 0 bases short and J 3 bases short, with 10 bases between. Germline V gene sequence: CDR1 SGHRS, CDR2 YFSETQ. CDR3 loop: CASSLVARSYEQYF. The CDR3 DNA reads TGCGCCAGCAGCTTGGTTGCTAGAAGCTACGAGCAGTACTTC.

In its sample, this clonotype was seen a few times. The chain is built from TRBV4-1 and TRBJ2-2; D is possibly TRBD2 (6 bases). Trimming pared 1 base from V and 9 bases from J, leaving 15 bases between. Germline assignment: CDR1 MGHRA and CDR2 YSYEKL. This CDR3 has 15 amino acids. CDR3 nucleotide sequence: TGCGCCAGCAGCCAAGTGGCGACTAGGGGCCGGGAGCTGTTTTTT. It codes for CASSQVATRGRELFF.

This chain uses TRBV5-6 with TRBJ2-6; D is ambiguous. The CDR3 length is 15 residues. V lost 6 bases, J lost 0 bases, and 10 bases lay in between. Germline assignment: CDR1 SGHDT and CDR2 YYEEEE. The CDR3 sequence is CASTGWRSGANVLTF. Here the CDR3 DNA reads TGTGCCAGCACAGGTTGGCGCTCTGGGGCCAACGTCCTGACTTTC.

A few counts support this clonotype. The genes are TRBV11-3 and TRBJ2-1; D call uncertain. Between the trimmed V and J ends, which lost 4 bases and 2 bases, there was a span of 18 bases. Germline-derived CDR1 and CDR2 are SGHNT and YENEEA. The CDR3 runs to 17 residues. DNA of the CDR3: TGTGCCAGCAGCTCCCCTGAGCAGTGGGAAACCTACAATGAGCAGTTCTTC. It yields the protein CASSSPEQWETYNEQFF.

The V call is TRBV6-1, the J call TRBJ2-2; 8 bases are shared with TRBD2. The V segment lost 5 bases and the J segment 8 bases; nucleotides outside the gene matches: 10. The CDR3 is 15 amino acids. Germline CDR1 MNHNS, CDR2 SASEGT. The CDR3 DNA is TGTGCCAGCAGTCCCAGCGGGGGCCGGATAGGGGAGCTGTTTTTT. Protein: CASSPSGGRIGELFF.

The V and J genes are TRBV20-1 and TRBJ2-5, with D maybe TRBD2 (5 bases). The CDR3 covers 14 residues. The germline gives CDR1 DFQATT, CDR2 SNEGSKA (reference sequence). The V gene lost 0 bases and the J gene lost 5 bases, with 13 bases spanning the gap. The chain's CDR3 is CSARDRRGVETQYF. The CDR3 DNA sequence: TGCAGTGCTAGAGACCGTCGGGGTGTGGAGACCCAGTACTTC.

This clonotype was observed a handful of times. This CDR3 is CASSLRTSSTDTQYF. The CDR3 DNA reads TGTGCCAGCAGCTTAAGGACTAGTAGCACAGATACGCAGTATTTT. The genes are TRBV7-6 and TRBJ2-3; 7 bases map to TRBD2. The trim removed 2 bases at V and 0 bases at J, leaving 2 bases unmatched. The CDR3 runs to 15 residues. Per the germline V gene, CDR1 is SGHVS and CDR2 is FNYEAQ.

This clonotype occurred a few times. The CDR3 DNA reads as TGTGCCAGCAGTTTGAGGGACGGGAGAGTCTACAATGAGCAGTTCTTC. Translated: CASSLRDGRVYNEQFF. V is TRBV12-3 or TRBV12-4 and J is TRBJ2-1; D might be TRBD2 (6 bases). The CDR3 has 16 residues. Trimming pared 3 bases from V and 3 bases from J, leaving 15 bases between.

This clonotype was detected only once. The chain carries TRBV7-8 and TRBJ2-7; D unclear. This CDR3 has 18 residues. The V gene lost 2 bases and the J gene lost 3 bases, with 23 bases spanning the gap. The germline gives CDR1 SGHVS, CDR2 FQNEAQ. CDR3 region: CASSLWSPPSPDNYEQYF. CDR3 sequence (DNA): TGTGCCAGCAGCTTATGGTCGCCACCAAGCCCGGATAACTACGAGCAGTACTTC.

The rearrangement uses TRBV12-3 or TRBV12-4 and TRBJ2-5; no clear D. The CDR3 runs 12 residues. V shed 5 bases and J shed 7 bases, with 11 bases lying between them. The CDR3 sequence is CASSETTGTQYF. The CDR3 DNA reads TGTGCCAGCAGTGAGACCACCGGGACCCAGTACTTC.

The chain combines TRBV27 with TRBJ2-3, with D unclear. Germline V CDR1 and CDR2: MNHEY, SMNVEV (reference sequence). This CDR3 is built from 18 residues. Trimming pared 0 bases from V and 3 bases from J, leaving 19 bases between. CDR3 nucleotides: TGTGCCAGCAGTTTATCGGGCGTTAGCTCAAAAGTGACAGATACGCAGTATTTT. As protein: CASSLSGVSSKVTDTQYF.

This clonotype was seen a few times. The chain carries TRBV9 and TRBJ2-1, with 10 bases lining up with TRBD1. This CDR3 contains 15 residues. Trimming at V came to 3 bases and at J to 3 bases, leaving 3 bases not matched to a gene. In germline, CDR1 is SGDLS, CDR2 YYNGEE. The CDR3 DNA is TGTGCCAGCAGCGAGGGGACAGGGGACTACAATGAGCAGTTCTTC. Its protein product is CASSEGTGDYNEQFF.

In this sample, this clonotype turned up once. The rearrangement joins TRBV7-9 to TRBJ2-3, with 7 nucleotides matching TRBD1. This CDR3 region has 16 residues. Unmatched junction bases numbered 15, after V lost 5 bases and J lost 7 bases. Germline V gene lookup returns CDR1 SEHNR and CDR2 FQNEAQ (reference sequence). CDR3 sequence (DNA): TGTGCCAGCAGCAAATTGGCGACAGGGCTGAGGAATACGCAGTATTTT. It specifies CASSKLATGLRNTQYF.